Listed below are T cell receptor beta chains from one sample, sequenced in a study of CD4 and CD8 cells across lung adenocarcinoma regions. A single record per CDR3 protein comes from TCRdb applying MiXCR to the PCR reads. The sample includes about 12,000 distinct CDR3 sequences, about 45% seen only once; the top ten take 26%. Sequencing was carried out using CD8+ T cells from the margin of a lung tumor. Receptors were obtained from a female donor with lung adenocarcinoma. The CD4 and CD8 labels of this study may be unreliable. Both conserved end residues are part of each CDR3. The D gene is left open where the match is weak. Rows give clone size only sometimes, using once, few, many, or a class for an expanded clone.

v_gene	abundance	j_gene	d_gene	CDR3aa	CDR3nt
TRBV15	NA	TRBJ2-5	TRBD2	CATSSGGVRGTQYF	TGTGCCACCAGCTCCGGGGGGGTGCGGGGGACCCAGTACTTC
TRBV6-5	few	TRBJ1-1	NA	CASSYSFLQGTEAFF	TGTGCCAGCAGTTACTCGTTCCTCCAGGGCACTGAAGCTTTCTTT
TRBV6-5	NA	TRBJ1-5	NA	CASSYSGGKPQHF	TGTGCCAGCAGTTACTCTGGGGGTAAGCCCCAGCATTTT
TRBV6-1	NA	TRBJ2-7	NA	CASSAGAGSTNTQYF	TGTGCCAGCAGTGCGGGGGCGGGGAGCACAAACACGCAGTACTTC
TRBV7-2	many	TRBJ2-2	NA	CASSFFISNTGELFF	TGTGCCAGCAGCTTCTTTATCTCGAACACCGGGGAGCTGTTTTTT
TRBV6-1	medium-sized	TRBJ1-6	NA	CASSAPGGTHLGSPLHF	TGTGCCAGCAGTGCCCCGGGGGGGACCCATTTAGGTTCACCCCTCCACTTT
TRBV6-1	NA	TRBJ2-7	NA	CASSAWGLPATNTQYF	TGTGCGAGCAGCGCTTGGGGGCTGCCAGCCACAAACACGCAGTACTTC
TRBV6-1	few	TRBJ2-3	TRBD2	CASSFGSGSTDTQYF	TGTGCCAGCTCTTTCGGTAGCGGGAGCACAGATACGCAGTATTTT
TRBV27	many	TRBJ2-1	NA	CASSTSTGTDEQFF	NA
TRBV6-1	NA	TRBJ2-4	NA	CASKYGTDIQYF	TGTGCCAGCAAATATGGGACGGACATTCAGTACTTC
TRBV10-1	medium-sized	TRBJ2-1	NA	CATQGISNEQFF	TGCGCCACCCAAGGGATCTCAAATGAGCAGTTCTTC
TRBV23-1	NA	TRBJ2-5	NA	CASSQSSPETQYF	TGCGCCAGCAGTCAATCTTCCCCGGAGACCCAGTACTTC
TRBV4-1	few	TRBJ2-1	NA	CASSQDGARGAYEQFF	TGCGCCAGCAGCCAAGATGGTGCCAGGGGGGCATATGAGCAGTTCTTC
TRBV6-1	NA	TRBJ2-1	NA	CASCRSRDSSSYEQFF	TGTGCCAGCTGCCGCAGCCGGGACTCGAGCTCCTACGAGCAGTTCTTC
TRBV6-1	few	TRBJ1-2	NA	CASSEPDPRGYGYTF	TGTGCCAGCAGTGAACCTGATCCCAGGGGCTATGGCTACACCTTC
TRBV11-2	few	TRBJ2-3	NA	CASSFQSPTDTQYF	TGTGCCAGCAGCTTTCAGAGTCCCACAGATACGCAGTATTTT
TRBV9	NA	TRBJ1-2	TRBD1	CASSPGTGGYGYTF	TGTGCCAGCAGCCCCGGGACAGGGGGTTATGGCTACACCTTC
TRBV7-6	NA	TRBJ1-2	NA	CASSLDPSDYGYTF	TGTGCCAGCAGCTTGGATCCCAGCGACTATGGCTACACCTTC